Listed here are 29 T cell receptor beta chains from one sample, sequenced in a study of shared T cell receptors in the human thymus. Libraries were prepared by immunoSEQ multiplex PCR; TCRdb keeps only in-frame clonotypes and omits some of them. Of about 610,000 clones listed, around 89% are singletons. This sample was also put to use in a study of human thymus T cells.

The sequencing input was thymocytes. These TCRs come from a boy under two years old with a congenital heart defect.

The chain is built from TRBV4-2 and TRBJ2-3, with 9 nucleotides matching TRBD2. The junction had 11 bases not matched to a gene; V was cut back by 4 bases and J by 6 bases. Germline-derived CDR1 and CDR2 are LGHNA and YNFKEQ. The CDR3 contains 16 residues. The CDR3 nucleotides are TGTGCCAGCAGCCCGGGCAGGACTAGCGTGTGGGATACGCAGTATTTT. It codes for CASSPGRTSVWDTQYF.

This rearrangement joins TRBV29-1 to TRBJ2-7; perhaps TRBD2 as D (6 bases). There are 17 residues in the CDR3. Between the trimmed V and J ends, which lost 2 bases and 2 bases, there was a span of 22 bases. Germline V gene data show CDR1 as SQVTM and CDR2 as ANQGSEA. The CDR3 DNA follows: TGCAGCGTTGAATTCTCTCGGGAGTCAGTCCCAACCTACGAGCAGTACTTC. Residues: CSVEFSRESVPTYEQYF.

The chain's CDR3 is CASSESPAGSSYNEQFF. The CDR3, as DNA: TGTGCCAGCTCAGAAAGCCCGGCAGGAAGCTCCTACAATGAGCAGTTCTTC. The gene calls are TRBV18 and TRBJ2-1; D remains ambiguous. V lost 5 bases and J lost 0, with 17 bases in between. The CDR3 extends over 17 amino acids. The germline V gene encodes CDR1 KGHSH and CDR2 LQKENI.

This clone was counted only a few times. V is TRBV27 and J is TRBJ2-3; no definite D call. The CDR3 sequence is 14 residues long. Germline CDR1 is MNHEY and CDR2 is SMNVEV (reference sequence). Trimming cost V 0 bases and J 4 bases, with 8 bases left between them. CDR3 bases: TGTGCCAGCAGTTTATCGCAGCGTGCAGATACGCAGTATTTT. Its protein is CASSLSQRADTQYF.

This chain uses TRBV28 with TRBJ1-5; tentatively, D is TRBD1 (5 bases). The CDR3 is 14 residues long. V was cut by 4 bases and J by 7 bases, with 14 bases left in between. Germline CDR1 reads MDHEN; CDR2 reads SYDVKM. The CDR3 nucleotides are TGTGCCAGCAGTTCTCTCCGGGGGAACCAGCCCCAGCATTTT. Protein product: CASSSLRGNQPQHF.

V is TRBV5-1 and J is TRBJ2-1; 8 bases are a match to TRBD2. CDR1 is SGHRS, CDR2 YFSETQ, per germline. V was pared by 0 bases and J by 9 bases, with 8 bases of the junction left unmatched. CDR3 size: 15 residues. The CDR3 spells CASSLAIAGFSEQFF. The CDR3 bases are TGCGCCAGCAGCTTGGCAATAGCGGGATTCAGTGAGCAGTTCTTC.

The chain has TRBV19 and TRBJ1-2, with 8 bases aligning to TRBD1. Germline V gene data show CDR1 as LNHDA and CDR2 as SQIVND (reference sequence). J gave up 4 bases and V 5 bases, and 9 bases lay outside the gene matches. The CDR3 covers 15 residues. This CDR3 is CASSSWTGTSYGYTF. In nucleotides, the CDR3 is TGTGCCAGTAGTTCTTGGACAGGGACGAGCTATGGCTACACCTTC.

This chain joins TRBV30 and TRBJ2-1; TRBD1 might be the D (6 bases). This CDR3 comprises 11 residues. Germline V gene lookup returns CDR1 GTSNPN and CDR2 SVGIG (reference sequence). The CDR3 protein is CSNRDDNEQFF. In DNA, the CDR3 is TGTTCGAACAGGGATGACAATGAGCAGTTCTTC.

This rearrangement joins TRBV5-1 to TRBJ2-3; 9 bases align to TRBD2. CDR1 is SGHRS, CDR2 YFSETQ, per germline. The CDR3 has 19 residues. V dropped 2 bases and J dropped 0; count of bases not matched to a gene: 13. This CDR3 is CASSFQIHEREASTDTQYF. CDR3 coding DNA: TGCGCCAGCAGCTTCCAGATCCATGAGCGGGAGGCTAGCACAGATACGCAGTATTTT.

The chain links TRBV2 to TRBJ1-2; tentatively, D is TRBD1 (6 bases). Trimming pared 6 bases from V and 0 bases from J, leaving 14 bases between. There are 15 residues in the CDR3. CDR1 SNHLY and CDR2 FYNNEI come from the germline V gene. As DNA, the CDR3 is TGTGCCAGCAGAAAGCTGGACAGCGCTAACTATGGCTACACCTTC. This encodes CASRKLDSANYGYTF.

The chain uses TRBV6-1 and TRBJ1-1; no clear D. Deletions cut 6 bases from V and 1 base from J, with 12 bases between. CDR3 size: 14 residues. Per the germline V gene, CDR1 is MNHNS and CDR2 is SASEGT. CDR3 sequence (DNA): TGTGCCAGCAGATTCGGTGGGCCGAACACTGAAGCTTTCTTT. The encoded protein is CASRFGGPNTEAFF.

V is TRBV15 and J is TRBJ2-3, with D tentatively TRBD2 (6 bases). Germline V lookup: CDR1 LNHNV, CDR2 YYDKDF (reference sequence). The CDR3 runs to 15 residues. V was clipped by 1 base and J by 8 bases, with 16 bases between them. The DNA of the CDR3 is TGTGCCACCAGCAGAGGGGCGGGAAGGCCCGGTACGCAGTATTTT. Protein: CATSRGAGRPGTQYF.

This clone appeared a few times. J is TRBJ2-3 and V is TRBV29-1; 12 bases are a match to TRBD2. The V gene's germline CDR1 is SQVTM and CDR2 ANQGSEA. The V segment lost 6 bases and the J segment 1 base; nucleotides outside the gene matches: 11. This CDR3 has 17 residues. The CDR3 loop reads CSVGRLAGGPGTDTQYF. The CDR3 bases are TGCAGCGTGGGGAGGCTAGCGGGAGGGCCAGGCACAGATACGCAGTATTTT.

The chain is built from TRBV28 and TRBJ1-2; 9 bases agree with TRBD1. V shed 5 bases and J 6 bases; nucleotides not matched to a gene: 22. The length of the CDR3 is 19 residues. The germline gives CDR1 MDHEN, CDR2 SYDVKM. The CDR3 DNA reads TGTGCCAGCAGTACCCCCGCCCCCGGGACAGGGCCGAAATGGCATGGCTACACCTTC. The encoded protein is CASSTPAPGTGPKWHGYTF.

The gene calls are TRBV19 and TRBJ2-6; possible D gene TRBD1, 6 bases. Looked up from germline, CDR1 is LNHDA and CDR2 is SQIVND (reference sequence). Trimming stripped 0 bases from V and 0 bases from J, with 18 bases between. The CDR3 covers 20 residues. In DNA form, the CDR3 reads TGTGCCAGTAGTATAGAGGCGACTGGACAGCTCCGCTCTGGGGCCAACGTCCTGACTTTC. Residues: CASSIEATGQLRSGANVLTF.

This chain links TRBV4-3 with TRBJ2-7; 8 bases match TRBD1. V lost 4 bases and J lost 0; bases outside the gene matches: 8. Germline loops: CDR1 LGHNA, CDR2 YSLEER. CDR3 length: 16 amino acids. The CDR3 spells CASSPQDRDFSYEQYF. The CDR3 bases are TGCGCCAGCAGCCCACAGGACAGGGATTTCTCCTACGAGCAGTACTTC.

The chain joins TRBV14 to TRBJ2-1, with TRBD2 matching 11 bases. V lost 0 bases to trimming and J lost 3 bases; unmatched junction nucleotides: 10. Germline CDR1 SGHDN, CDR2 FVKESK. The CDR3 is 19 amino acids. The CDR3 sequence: CASSQEMVAGGPIYNEQFF. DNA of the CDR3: TGTGCCAGCAGCCAAGAAATGGTAGCGGGAGGGCCCATCTACAATGAGCAGTTCTTC.

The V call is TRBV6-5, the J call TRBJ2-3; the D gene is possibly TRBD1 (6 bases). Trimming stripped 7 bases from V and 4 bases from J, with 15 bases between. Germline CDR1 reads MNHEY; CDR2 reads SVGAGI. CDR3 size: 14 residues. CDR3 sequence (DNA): TGTGCCAGCACACGGGGTGGGGGCCCAGATACGCAGTATTTT. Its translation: CASTRGGGPDTQYF.

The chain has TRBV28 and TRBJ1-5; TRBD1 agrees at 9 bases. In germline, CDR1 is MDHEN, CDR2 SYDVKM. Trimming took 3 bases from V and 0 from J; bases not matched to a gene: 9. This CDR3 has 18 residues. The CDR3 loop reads CASSFFPEDRGSNQPQHF. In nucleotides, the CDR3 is TGTGCCAGCAGTTTCTTCCCCGAGGACAGGGGTAGCAATCAGCCCCAGCATTTT.

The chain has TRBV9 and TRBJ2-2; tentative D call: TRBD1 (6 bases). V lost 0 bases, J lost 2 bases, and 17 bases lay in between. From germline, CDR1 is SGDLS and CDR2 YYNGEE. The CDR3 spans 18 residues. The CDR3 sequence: CASSVGFRDTVNTGELFF. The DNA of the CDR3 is TGTGCCAGCAGCGTAGGGTTCCGGGACACGGTTAACACCGGGGAGCTGTTTTTT.

CDR3 region: CASSPDRAGYGYTF. The CDR3 region has the DNA TGCGCCAGCAGCCCTGACAGGGCGGGGTATGGCTACACCTTC. V and J are TRBV4-1 and TRBJ1-2; TRBD1 matches 7 bases. J gave up 5 bases and V 4 bases, and 7 bases lay outside the gene matches. Germline V gene lookup returns CDR1 MGHRA and CDR2 YSYEKL. The CDR3 loop spans 14 amino acids.

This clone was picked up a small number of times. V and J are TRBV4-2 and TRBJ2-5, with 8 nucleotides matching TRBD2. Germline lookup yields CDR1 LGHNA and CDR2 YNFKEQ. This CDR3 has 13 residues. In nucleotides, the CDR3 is TGTGGAGATAGCGGGAACCAAAAAGAGACCCAGTACTTC. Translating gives CGDSGNQKETQYF.

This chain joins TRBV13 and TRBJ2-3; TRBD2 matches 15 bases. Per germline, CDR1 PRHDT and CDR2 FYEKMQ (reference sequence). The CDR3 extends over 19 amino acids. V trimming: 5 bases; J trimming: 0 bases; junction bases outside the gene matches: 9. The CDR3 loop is CASSPYRGLAGGSTDTQYF. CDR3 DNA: TGTGCCAGCAGCCCATACAGGGGACTAGCGGGAGGTAGCACAGATACGCAGTATTTT.

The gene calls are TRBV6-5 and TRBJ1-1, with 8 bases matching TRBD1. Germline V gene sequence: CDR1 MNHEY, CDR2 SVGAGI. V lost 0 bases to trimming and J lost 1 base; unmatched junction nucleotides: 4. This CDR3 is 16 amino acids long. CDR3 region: CASSYSTGTGNTEAFF. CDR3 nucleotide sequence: TGTGCCAGCAGTTACTCGACCGGGACAGGGAACACTGAAGCTTTCTTT.

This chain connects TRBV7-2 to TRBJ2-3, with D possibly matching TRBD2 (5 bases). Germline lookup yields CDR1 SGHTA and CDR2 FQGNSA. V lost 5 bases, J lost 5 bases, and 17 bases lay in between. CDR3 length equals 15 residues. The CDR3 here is CASSPKGLAGDTQYF. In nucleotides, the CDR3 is TGTGCCAGCAGCCCCAAAGGGCTAGCTGGAGATACGCAGTATTTT.

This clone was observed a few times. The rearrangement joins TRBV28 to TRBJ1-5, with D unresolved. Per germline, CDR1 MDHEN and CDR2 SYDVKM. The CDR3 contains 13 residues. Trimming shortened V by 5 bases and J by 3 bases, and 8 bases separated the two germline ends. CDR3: CASSQQINQPQHF. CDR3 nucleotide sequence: TGTGCCAGCAGTCAACAGATCAATCAGCCCCAGCATTTT.

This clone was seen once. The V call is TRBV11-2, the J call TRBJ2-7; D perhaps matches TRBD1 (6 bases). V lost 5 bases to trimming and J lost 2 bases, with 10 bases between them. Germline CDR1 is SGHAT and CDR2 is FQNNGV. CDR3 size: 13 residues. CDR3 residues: CASSQGTPYEQYF. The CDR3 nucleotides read TGTGCCAGCAGCCAGGGGACACCCTACGAGCAGTACTTC.

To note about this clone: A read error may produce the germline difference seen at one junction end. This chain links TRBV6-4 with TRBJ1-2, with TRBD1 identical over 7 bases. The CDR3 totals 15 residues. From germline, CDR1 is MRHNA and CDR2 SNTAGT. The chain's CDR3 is CASSDSSDRVGGYPF. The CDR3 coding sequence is TGTGCCAGCAGTGACTCATCCGACAGGGTCGGTGGCTACCCCTTC.

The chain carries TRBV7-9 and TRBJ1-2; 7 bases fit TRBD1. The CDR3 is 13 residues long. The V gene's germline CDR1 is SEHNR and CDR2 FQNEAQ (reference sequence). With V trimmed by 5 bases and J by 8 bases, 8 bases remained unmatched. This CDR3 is CASSLDRPRGYTF. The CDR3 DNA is TGTGCCAGCAGCCTGGACAGGCCGCGGGGCTACACCTTC.